This T cell receptor beta chain derives from a study of shared clonotypes between healthy human individuals. Findings and caveats of the study: Around 5% of naive CD4 clonotypes were common to a handful of donors. Relative to their counterparts shared across all four donors, non-shared clonotypes exhibited diminished generation probabilities.

It was across several immunoSEQ plates that each subset's genomic DNA was evenly split. Data came from immunoSEQ multiplex PCR; TCRdb stores just in-frame clones and leaves some out. The data hold some 500,000 clones, with approximately 94% observed a single time. Germline values: CDR1 KGHSH, CDR2 LQKENI. V gave up 6 bases and J gave up 3 bases; unmatched junction bases: 9. The CDR3 contains 18 residues. With regard to this clone: Its antigen is currently unknown.

Sequencing was carried out using naive CD4+ T cells sorted from blood. Subset reported: CD45RA+ positively selected. The source is a woman aged 25 to 39 in good health. The V call is TRBV18, the J call TRBJ2-1; 15 bases are shared with TRBD2. The chain's CDR3 is CASSKPGLAGGIYNEQFF. The CDR3 DNA sequence: TGTGCCAGCTCCAAACCGGGACTAGCGGGAGGCATCTACAATGAGCAGTTCTTC.